Reported below is one T cell receptor beta chain. Germline loops: CDR1 SEHNR, CDR2 FQNEAQ (reference sequence). The CDR3 loop spans 14 amino acids. With 5 bases clipped from V and 6 bases from J, the junction kept 9 bases outside the gene matches. The data stem from a study of blood T cell repertoires in COVID-19. As for the study in general: Donors in the United States, Italy and Spain gave samples during acute or convalescent COVID-19.

TCRdb's copy holds only in-frame clones and misses some; the assay was immunoSEQ multiplex PCR. The sample has some 90,000 clones, about two thirds seen once; the top ten hold around 23%. This chain connects TRBV7-9 to TRBJ1-1; TRBD1 matches at 7 bases. The TCR sequence derives from a woman aged 55 to 70 in a cohort sampled during active or convalescent COVID-19. The specimen was peripheral blood. The CDR3 DNA is TGTGCCAGCAGCGTAAAAACAGGGGTCGCTGAAGCTTTCTTT. Encoded protein: CASSVKTGVAEAFF.